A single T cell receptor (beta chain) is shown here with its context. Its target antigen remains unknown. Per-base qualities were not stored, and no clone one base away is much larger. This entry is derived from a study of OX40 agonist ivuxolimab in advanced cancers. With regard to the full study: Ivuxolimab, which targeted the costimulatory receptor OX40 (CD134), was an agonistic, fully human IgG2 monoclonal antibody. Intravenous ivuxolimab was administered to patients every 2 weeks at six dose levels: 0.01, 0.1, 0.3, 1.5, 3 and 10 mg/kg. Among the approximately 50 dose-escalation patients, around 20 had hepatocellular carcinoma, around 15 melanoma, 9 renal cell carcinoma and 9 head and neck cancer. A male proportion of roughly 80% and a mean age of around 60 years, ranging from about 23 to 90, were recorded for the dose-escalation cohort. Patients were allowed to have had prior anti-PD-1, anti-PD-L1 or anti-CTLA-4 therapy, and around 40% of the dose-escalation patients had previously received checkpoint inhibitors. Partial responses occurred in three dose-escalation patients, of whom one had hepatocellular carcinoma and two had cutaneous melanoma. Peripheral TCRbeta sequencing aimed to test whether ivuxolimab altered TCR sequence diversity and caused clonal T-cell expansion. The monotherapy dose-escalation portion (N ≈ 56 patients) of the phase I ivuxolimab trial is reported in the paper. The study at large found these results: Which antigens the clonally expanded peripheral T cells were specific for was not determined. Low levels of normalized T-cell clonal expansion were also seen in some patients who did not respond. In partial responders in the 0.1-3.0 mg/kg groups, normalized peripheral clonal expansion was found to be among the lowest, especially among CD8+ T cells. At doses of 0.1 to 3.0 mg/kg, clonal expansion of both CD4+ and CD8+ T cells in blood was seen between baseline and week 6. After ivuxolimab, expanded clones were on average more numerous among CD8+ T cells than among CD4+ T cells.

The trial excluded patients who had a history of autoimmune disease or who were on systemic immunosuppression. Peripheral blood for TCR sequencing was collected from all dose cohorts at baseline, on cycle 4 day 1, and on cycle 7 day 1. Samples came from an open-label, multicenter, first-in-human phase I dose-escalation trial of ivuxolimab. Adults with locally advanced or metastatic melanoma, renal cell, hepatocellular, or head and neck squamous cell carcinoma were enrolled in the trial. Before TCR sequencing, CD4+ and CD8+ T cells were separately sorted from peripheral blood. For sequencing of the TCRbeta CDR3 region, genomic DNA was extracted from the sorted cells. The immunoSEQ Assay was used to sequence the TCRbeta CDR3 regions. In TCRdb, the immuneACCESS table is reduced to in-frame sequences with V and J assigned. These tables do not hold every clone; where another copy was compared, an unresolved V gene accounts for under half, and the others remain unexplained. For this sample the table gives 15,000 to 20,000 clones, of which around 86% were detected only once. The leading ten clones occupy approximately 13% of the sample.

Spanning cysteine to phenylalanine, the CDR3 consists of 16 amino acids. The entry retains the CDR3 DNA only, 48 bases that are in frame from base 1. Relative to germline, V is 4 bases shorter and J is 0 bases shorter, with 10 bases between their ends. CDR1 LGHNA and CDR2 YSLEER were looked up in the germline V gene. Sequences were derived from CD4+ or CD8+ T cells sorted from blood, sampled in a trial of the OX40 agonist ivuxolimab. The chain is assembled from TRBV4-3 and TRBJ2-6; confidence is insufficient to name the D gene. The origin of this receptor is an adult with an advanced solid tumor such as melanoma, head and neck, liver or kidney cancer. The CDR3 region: CASSPEAVSGANVLTF. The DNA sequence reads TGCGCCAGCAGCCCCGAAGCCGTCTCTGGGGCCAACGTCCTGACTTTC.